This TCR beta chain was sequenced for a study of blood T cells in healthy people across ages. This clonotype has just a few counts. Through a sample-barcoded 5' primer and a J-beta primer mix, a second PCR was run for 7 to 11 cycles. There were at least 3 million CDR3-containing paired-end reads obtained from each sample. TCRdb fed the 5' RACE reads into MiXCR, producing one record per CDR3 protein. The table records some 860,000 distinct CDR3 sequences, 56% of them present only once. This TCR derives from a man aged 40-55 years in good health. Sequencing was performed on blood.

This CDR3 is CSARGPGSGETQYF. The CDR3 DNA is TGCAGTGCTAGAGGACCAGGGTCGGGGGAGACCCAGTACTTC. The rearrangement uses TRBV20-1 and TRBJ2-5, with D perhaps TRBD1 or TRBD2 (5 bases each). The CDR3 length is 14 residues. V dropped 1 base and J dropped 5 bases, with 14 bases sitting between them. Germline V gene lookup returns CDR1 DFQATT and CDR2 SNEGSKA (reference sequence).